The 32 T cell receptor beta chains below come from one sample, sequenced in a study of blood T cell repertoires in COVID-19. Data came from immunoSEQ multiplex PCR; TCRdb stores just in-frame clones and leaves some out. This table holds 25,000 to 35,000 clones, 90% to 95% found once. Sequenced input: peripheral blood. The receptor set was obtained from a human donor with active COVID-19. The donor label of this sample is uncertain.

V and J are TRBV6-5 and TRBJ2-2; no clear D. From germline, CDR1 is MNHEY and CDR2 SVGAGI. The CDR3 consists of 14 residues. V shed 6 bases and J shed 1 base, with 9 bases lying between them. The CDR3 is CASRRDQNTGELFF. CDR3 DNA: TGTGCCAGCAGGAGAGATCAGAACACCGGGGAGCTGTTTTTT.

The chain combines TRBV11-2 with TRBJ2-3; the match to TRBD2 covers 8 bases. Trimming at V came to 0 bases and at J to 4 bases, leaving 6 bases not matched to a gene. The CDR3 runs to 16 residues. Looked up from germline, CDR1 is SGHAT and CDR2 is FQNNGV. CDR3: CASSLDRAGGADTQYF. CDR3 nucleotides: TGTGCCAGCAGCTTAGATCGGGCGGGGGGCGCAGATACGCAGTATTTT.

The CDR3 DNA is TGTGCCAGCAGTTTAATGGGAGGGGGCTCCTACGAGCAGTACTTC. Translated, it gives CASSLMGGGSYEQYF. The chain uses TRBV28 and TRBJ2-7, with a possible D match to TRBD2 (7 bases). The CDR3 runs to 15 residues. Germline CDR1 MDHEN, CDR2 SYDVKM. V gave up 2 bases and J gave up 0 bases, with 11 bases separating them.

V and J are TRBV6-4 and TRBJ2-2; TRBD1 is a possible D gene (5 bases). The germline V and J ends were trimmed by 6 bases and 2 bases, with 10 bases remaining between them. The germline V gene encodes CDR1 MRHNA and CDR2 SNTAGT. The CDR3 consists of 14 residues. The CDR3 loop is CASRGHANTGELFF. CDR3 in DNA: TGTGCCAGCAGAGGACACGCAAACACCGGGGAGCTGTTTTTT.

The J gene is TRBJ1-2, the V gene TRBV29-1; 11 bases line up with TRBD1. V lost 7 bases to trimming and J lost 11 bases; unmatched junction nucleotides: 6. This CDR3 spans 11 amino acids. Germline assignment: CDR1 SQVTM and CDR2 ANQGSEA. CDR3 in amino acids: CSAWTGGAYTF. The CDR3 nucleotides read TGCAGCGCCTGGACAGGGGGCGCATACACCTTC.

V usage is TRBV4-3 and J usage is TRBJ1-3; 10 bases align to TRBD1. The CDR3 contains 19 residues. Looked up from germline, CDR1 is LGHNA and CDR2 is YSLEER. J gave up 0 bases and V 4 bases, and 12 bases lay outside the gene matches. This CDR3 reads CASSPTTGGAGLSGNTIYF. CDR3 bases: TGCGCCAGCAGCCCTACGACAGGGGGCGCGGGTCTCTCTGGAAACACCATATATTTT.

DNA of the CDR3: TGTGCCAGTAGTCGACAGGGGGCCGCGACCCAGTACTTC. Amino acid sequence: CASSRQGAATQYF. The rearrangement links TRBV19 to TRBJ2-5; 10 nucleotides agree with TRBD1. Losses at the gene ends were 5 bases for V and 7 bases for J; bases not matched to a gene: 4. This CDR3 is built from 13 residues. Germline V gives CDR1 LNHDA, CDR2 SQIVND (reference sequence).

This clone was seen only once. J is TRBJ2-2 and V is TRBV19, with 9 positions matching TRBD1. The CDR3 covers 14 residues. The junction had 6 bases not matched to a gene; V was cut back by 9 bases and J by 4 bases. The germline V gene encodes CDR1 LNHDA and CDR2 SQIVND (reference sequence). CDR3 sequence reads: CASRDRAFTGELFF. The DNA for the CDR3 is TGTGCCAGCAGGGACAGGGCTTTCACCGGGGAGCTGTTTTTT.

V is TRBV6-2 or TRBV6-3 and J is TRBJ2-3; 12 bases map to TRBD2. The V gene end was trimmed by 2 bases and the J gene end by 0 bases; junction bases not matched to a gene: 6. CDR1 is MNHEY, CDR2 SVGEGT, per germline. The CDR3 extends over 18 amino acids. CDR3 DNA sequence: TGTGCCAGCAGTTACCCGACTAGCGGGGGCCATAGCACAGATACGCAGTATTTT. It translates to CASSYPTSGGHSTDTQYF.

The CDR3 DNA follows: TGCGCCAGCCTGAGGACAGGGTCGAACACCGGGGAGCTGTTTTTT. Its protein product is CASLRTGSNTGELFF. This sequence joins TRBV5-1 and TRBJ2-2; TRBD1 aligns across 8 bases. The CDR3 length is 15 residues. The V gene's germline CDR1 is SGHRS and CDR2 YFSETQ. V lost 7 bases to trimming and J lost 0 bases; unmatched junction nucleotides: 5.

The chain couples TRBV12-5 to TRBJ2-7; possible D gene TRBD1, 8 bases. V was shortened by 1 base and J by 7 bases, with 17 bases between the two germline ends. The CDR3 sequence is 15 residues long. In germline, CDR1 is LGHNT, CDR2 FRNRAP. The CDR3 DNA reads TGTGCTAGTGGTTTGGGCCTAGACAGGGGAGGGGAGCAGTACTTC. It yields the protein CASGLGLDRGGEQYF.

This clone was seen a single time. The chain combines TRBV28 with TRBJ2-5; tentative D call: TRBD2 (5 bases). The V gene's germline CDR1 is MDHEN and CDR2 SYDVKM. The CDR3 has 14 residues. Trimming removed 10 bases from V and 4 bases from J, with 19 bases in between. CDR3 loop: CATRMQRAVETQYF. CDR3 coding DNA: TGTGCCACCCGGATGCAGAGGGCCGTAGAGACCCAGTACTTC.

The rearrangement links TRBV25-1 to TRBJ2-7, with TRBD2 identical over 7 bases. V gave up 5 bases and J gave up 10 bases; unmatched junction bases: 8. The germline V gene has CDR1 MGHDK and CDR2 SYGVNS. The CDR3 is 12 amino acids. CDR3 residues: CASSSDLADQYF. The DNA of the CDR3 is TGTGCCAGCAGTTCGGATCTAGCGGACCAGTACTTC.

The chain joins TRBV7-3 to TRBJ2-5; 10 positions agree with TRBD2. V was pared by 5 bases and J by 5 bases, with 5 bases of the junction left unmatched. CDR1 SGHTA and CDR2 FQGTGA come from the germline V gene. CDR3 length equals 14 residues. CDR3 in amino acids: CASSQGLATETQYF. CDR3 DNA: TGTGCCAGCAGCCAGGGACTAGCGACCGAGACCCAGTACTTC.

V is TRBV4-2 and J is TRBJ2-5, with D maybe TRBD2 (5 bases). Germline V gives CDR1 LGHNA, CDR2 YNFKEQ. The CDR3 has 16 amino acids. V lost 0 bases and J lost 4, with 15 bases in between. The CDR3: CASSQERRLAPETQYF. CDR3 bases: TGTGCCAGCAGCCAAGAGAGGAGGCTAGCTCCAGAGACCCAGTACTTC.

This clone appeared a single time. The V gene is TRBV9, the J gene TRBJ1-2, with TRBD1 as a possible D gene (5 bases). This CDR3 contains 17 residues. V was clipped by 5 bases and J by 2 bases, with 22 bases between them. The germline V gene has CDR1 SGDLS and CDR2 YYNGEE. CDR3 loop: CASRPGIGVRTNYGYTF. Here the CDR3 DNA reads TGTGCCAGCAGACCAGGGATTGGGGTTAGAACAAACTATGGCTACACCTTC.

This clone was seen only a few times. This chain joins TRBV27 and TRBJ2-7; TRBD2 agrees at 7 bases. Germline V CDR1 and CDR2: MNHEY, SMNVEV (reference sequence). V shed 0 bases, J shed 0 bases, and the junction held 5 bases outside the gene matches. The CDR3 loop spans 16 amino acids. This chain's CDR3 is CASSLSPGTNSYEQYF. The CDR3 coding sequence is TGTGCCAGCAGTTTATCCCCCGGGACTAACTCCTACGAGCAGTACTTC.

This clone was counted once. The rearrangement links TRBV27 to TRBJ1-5; perhaps TRBD1 as D (5 bases). The V end was cut by 2 bases, the J end by 6 bases, with 14 bases between. CDR1 is MNHEY and CDR2 is SMNVEV in the germline V gene (reference sequence). CDR3 length equals 15 residues. The CDR3 loop reads CASSLGGGGSQPQHF. The CDR3 bases are TGTGCCAGCAGTTTAGGGGGGGGAGGGAGTCAGCCCCAGCATTTT.

This chain links TRBV28 with TRBJ2-2; the match to TRBD2 covers 10 bases. Germline-derived CDR1 and CDR2 are MDHEN and SYDVKM. This CDR3 has 15 residues. V shed 2 bases and J 6 bases; nucleotides not matched to a gene: 3. The CDR3 DNA follows: TGTGCCAGCAGTTTACCAGCGGGAGGGCCCGGGGAGCTGTTTTTT. Translation: CASSLPAGGPGELFF. The full variable domain, completed using reference TRBV28 and TRBJ2-2, is DVKVTQSSRYLVKRTGEKVFLECVQDMDHENMFWYRQDPGLGLRLIYFSYDVKMKEKGDIPEGYSVSREKKERFSLILESASTNQTSMYLCASSLPAGGPGELFFGEGSRLTVL.

The sample holds one count of this clone. This chain links TRBV2 with TRBJ2-2, with D perhaps matching TRBD1 (6 bases). The germline CDR1 and CDR2 sequences are SNHLY and FYNNEI. This CDR3 is 14 amino acids long. V lost 8 bases, J lost 4 bases, and 14 bases lay in between. The CDR3 coding sequence is TGTGCCAGCCGGTGGGGGCCGGTCACCGGGGAGCTGTTTTTT. This codes for CASRWGPVTGELFF.

V is TRBV7-9 and J is TRBJ2-7, with a weak D call TRBD1 (6 bases). The germline CDR1 and CDR2 sequences are SEHNR and FQNEAQ (reference sequence). There are 13 residues in the CDR3. Trimming left V 5 bases short and J 5 bases short, with 13 bases between. CDR3 nucleotide sequence: TGTGCCAGCAGCCCAACTCCAGGGGACGAGCAGTACTTC. The encoded protein is CASSPTPGDEQYF.

This clone was counted only a few times. The V and J genes are TRBV5-1 and TRBJ1-6; D is perhaps TRBD1 (6 bases). Per germline, CDR1 SGHRS and CDR2 YFSETQ. Trimming removed 6 bases from V and 7 bases from J, with 11 bases in between. CDR3 size: 13 residues. In DNA form, the CDR3 reads TGCGCCAGCACCCCTCAGGGGAATTCACCCCTCCACTTT. It yields the protein CASTPQGNSPLHF. Full variable domain (outside the CDR3, taken from reference TRBV5-1 and TRBJ1-6): KAGVTQTPRYLIKTRGQQVTLSCSPISGHRSVSWYQQTPGQGLQFLFEYFSETQRNKGNFPGRFSGRQFSNSRSEMNVSTLELGDSALYLCASTPQGNSPLHFGNGTRLTVT.

The chain carries TRBV9 and TRBJ2-2, with 7 bases lining up with TRBD2. J lost 3 bases, V lost 3 bases, and 11 bases had no gene match. The CDR3 has 17 amino acids. CDR1 is SGDLS, CDR2 YYNGEE, per germline. The CDR3 is CASSAPPGGRDTGELFF. As DNA, the CDR3 is TGTGCCAGCAGCGCCCCCCCGGGGGGTAGGGACACCGGGGAGCTGTTTTTT.

V usage is TRBV6-5 and J usage is TRBJ1-1; no clear D. V lost 5 bases, J lost 1 base, and 8 bases lay in between. Germline CDR1 reads MNHEY; CDR2 reads SVGAGI. The CDR3 runs to 13 residues. The CDR3 bases are TGTGCCAGCAGTCTCCCCGGGAACACTGAAGCTTTCTTT. It encodes CASSLPGNTEAFF.

V is TRBV5-6 and J is TRBJ2-2, with a tentative D call TRBD2 (7 bases). Germline CDR1 SGHDT, CDR2 YYEEEE. V lost 4 bases, J lost 1 base, and 17 bases lay in between. CDR3 length equals 17 residues. The CDR3 nucleotides are TGTGCCAGCAGCCGGGGGGCTAGCGGACAGAACACCGGGGAGCTGTTTTTT. This translates into CASSRGASGQNTGELFF.

The chain joins TRBV30 to TRBJ2-7; TRBD1 agrees at 9 bases. V was pared by 4 bases and J by 3 bases, with 7 bases of the junction left unmatched. CDR3 length: 14 residues. Germline values: CDR1 GTSNPN, CDR2 SVGIG (reference sequence). The CDR3 DNA is TGTGCCTGGAATAGACAGGGGGGAAACTACGAGCAGTACTTC. Its protein product is CAWNRQGGNYEQYF.

The chain recombines TRBV29-1 with TRBJ1-3; no clear D gene. Trimming pared 6 bases from V and 8 bases from J, leaving 8 bases between. Germline lookup yields CDR1 SQVTM and CDR2 ANQGSEA. The CDR3 covers 10 residues. CDR3 protein: CSVRADTIYF. The CDR3 region has the DNA TGCAGCGTACGCGCGGACACCATATATTTT.

The J gene is TRBJ2-7, the V gene TRBV5-5; perhaps TRBD2 as D (7 bases). Trimming left V 3 bases short and J 0 bases short, with 13 bases between. The germline V gene encodes CDR1 SGHKS and CDR2 YYEKEE (reference sequence). The CDR3 runs 15 residues. The DNA for the CDR3 is TGTGCCAGCAGCTGGGGGAGGGGGTCCTCCTACGAGCAGTACTTC. Protein: CASSWGRGSSYEQYF.

The V and J genes are TRBV4-1 and TRBJ1-6; TRBD1 might be the D (5 bases). There are 16 residues in the CDR3. Germline CDR1 MGHRA, CDR2 YSYEKL. Trimming pared 0 bases from V and 3 bases from J, leaving 9 bases between. DNA for the CDR3: TGCGCCAGCAGCCAAGATCGGAGGGGCTATAATTCACCCCTCCACTTT. As protein: CASSQDRRGYNSPLHF.

J is TRBJ1-2 and V is TRBV5-1; no definite D call. The V and J ends lost 0 bases and 5 bases respectively, with 17 bases between them. Germline CDR1 and CDR2: SGHRS and YFSETQ. The CDR3 totals 16 residues. This CDR3 reads CASSLALGAAPYGYTF. The CDR3 DNA is TGCGCCAGCAGCTTGGCCTTAGGCGCGGCCCCTTATGGCTACACCTTC.

J is TRBJ2-2 and V is TRBV25-1; possible D gene TRBD2, 6 bases. Germline CDR1 and CDR2: MGHDK and SYGVNS. V lost 5 bases to trimming and J lost 5 bases, with 15 bases between them. The CDR3 sequence is 15 residues long. CDR3 loop: CASSKTGALTGELFF. CDR3 nucleotides: TGTGCCAGCAGTAAAACGGGAGCGCTGACCGGGGAGCTGTTTTTT.

Points on this clone: Other DNA sequences of this sample code for an identical CDR3. The chain joins TRBV10-3 to TRBJ2-7; D gene ambiguous. This CDR3 has 12 residues. Trimming left V 0 bases short and J 4 bases short, with 4 bases between. The germline V gene has CDR1 ENHRY and CDR2 SYGVKD. CDR3 region: CAISESSYEQYF. In DNA form, the CDR3 reads TGTGCCATCAGTGAGTCTAGTTACGAGCAGTACTTC.